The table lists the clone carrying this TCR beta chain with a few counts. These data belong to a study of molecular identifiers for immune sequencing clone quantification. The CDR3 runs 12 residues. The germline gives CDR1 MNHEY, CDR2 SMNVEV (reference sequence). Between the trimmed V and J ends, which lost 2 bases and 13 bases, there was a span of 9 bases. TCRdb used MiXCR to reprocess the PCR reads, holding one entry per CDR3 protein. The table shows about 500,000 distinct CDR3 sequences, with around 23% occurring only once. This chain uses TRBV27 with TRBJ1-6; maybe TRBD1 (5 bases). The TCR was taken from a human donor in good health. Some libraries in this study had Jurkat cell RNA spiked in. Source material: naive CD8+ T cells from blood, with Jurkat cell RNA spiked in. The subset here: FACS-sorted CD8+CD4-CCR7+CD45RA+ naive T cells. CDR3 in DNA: TGTGCCAGCAGTTTACAGGGCCTCCCCCTCCACTTT. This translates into CASSLQGLPLHF.